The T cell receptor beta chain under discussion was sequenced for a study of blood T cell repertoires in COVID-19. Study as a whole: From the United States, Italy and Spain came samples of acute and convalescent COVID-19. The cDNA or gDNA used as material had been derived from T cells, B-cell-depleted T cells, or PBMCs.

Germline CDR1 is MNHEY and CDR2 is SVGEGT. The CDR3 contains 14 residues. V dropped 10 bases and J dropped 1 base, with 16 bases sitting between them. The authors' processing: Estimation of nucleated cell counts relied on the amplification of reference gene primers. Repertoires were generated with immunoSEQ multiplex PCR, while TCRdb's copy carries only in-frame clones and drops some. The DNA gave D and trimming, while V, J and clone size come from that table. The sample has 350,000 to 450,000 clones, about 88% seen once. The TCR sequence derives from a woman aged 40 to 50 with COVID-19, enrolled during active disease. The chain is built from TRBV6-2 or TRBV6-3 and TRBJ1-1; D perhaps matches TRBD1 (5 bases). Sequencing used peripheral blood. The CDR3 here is CAITPLGPNTEAFF. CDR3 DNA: TGTGCCATCACCCCGTTGGGGCCGAACACTGAAGCTTTCTTT.